This TCR beta chain was sequenced during a study of blood T cell repertoires in COVID-19. Study-level information: Sample material is recorded as cDNA or gDNA derived from T cells, B-cell-depleted T cells, or PBMCs.

With 9 bases clipped from V and 7 bases from J, the junction kept 2 bases outside the gene matches. Germline assignment: CDR1 SNHLY and CDR2 FYNNEI. CDR3 size: 13 residues. Generated by immunoSEQ multiplex PCR, the TCRdb table keeps only in-frame clones and is missing some. The sample lists about 200,000 clones, around 90% occurring once. Participant ages covered about 18 to 100 years across 24 US areas. Cohort allocation depended upon clinical history that participants reported. Cohort 3 donors were reported recovered after two negative PCRs, clearance, or symptom resolution. The chain has TRBV2 and TRBJ2-1, with 14 bases matching TRBD2. The clonotype was recovered from a woman under 40 who had recovered from COVID-19. Sample: PBMCs or T cells enriched from blood (not recorded which). The chain's CDR3 is CASRTSGRNEQFF. The CDR3 bases are TGTGCCAGTCGGACTAGCGGGAGGAATGAGCAGTTCTTC.